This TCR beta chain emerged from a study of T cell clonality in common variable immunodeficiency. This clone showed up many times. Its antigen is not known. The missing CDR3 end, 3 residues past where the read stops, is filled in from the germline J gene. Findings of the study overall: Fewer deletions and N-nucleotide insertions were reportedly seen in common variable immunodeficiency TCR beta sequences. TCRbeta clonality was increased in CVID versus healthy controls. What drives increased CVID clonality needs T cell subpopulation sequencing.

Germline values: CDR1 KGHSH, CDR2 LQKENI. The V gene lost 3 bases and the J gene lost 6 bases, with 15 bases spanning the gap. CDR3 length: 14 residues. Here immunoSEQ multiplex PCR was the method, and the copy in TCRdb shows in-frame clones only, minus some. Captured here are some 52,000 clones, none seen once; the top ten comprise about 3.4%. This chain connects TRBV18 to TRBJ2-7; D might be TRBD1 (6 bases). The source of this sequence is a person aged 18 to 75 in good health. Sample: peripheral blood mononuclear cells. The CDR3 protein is CASSPLGQTGEQYF. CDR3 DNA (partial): TGTGCCAGCTCACCCCTAGGACAGACAGGCGAG.